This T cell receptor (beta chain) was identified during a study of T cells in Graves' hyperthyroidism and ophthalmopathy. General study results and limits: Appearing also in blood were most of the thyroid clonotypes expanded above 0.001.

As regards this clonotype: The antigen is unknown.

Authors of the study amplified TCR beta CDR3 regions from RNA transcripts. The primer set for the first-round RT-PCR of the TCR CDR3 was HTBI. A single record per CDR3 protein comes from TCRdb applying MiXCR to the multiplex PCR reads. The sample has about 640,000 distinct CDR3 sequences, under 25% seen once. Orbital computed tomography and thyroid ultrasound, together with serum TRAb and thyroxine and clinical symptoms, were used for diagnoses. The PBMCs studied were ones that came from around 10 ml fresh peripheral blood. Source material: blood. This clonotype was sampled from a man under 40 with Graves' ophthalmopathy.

This CDR3 is CASSLGGSEGQYF. The CDR3 coding sequence is TGCGCCAGCAGCTTAGGGGGCTCAGAAGGGCAGTACTTC. This chain links TRBV5-1 with TRBJ2-7, with 7 bases lining up with TRBD1. Per the germline V gene, CDR1 is SGHRS and CDR2 is YFSETQ. J gave up 9 bases and V 2 bases, and 8 bases lay outside the gene matches. The CDR3 totals 13 residues.